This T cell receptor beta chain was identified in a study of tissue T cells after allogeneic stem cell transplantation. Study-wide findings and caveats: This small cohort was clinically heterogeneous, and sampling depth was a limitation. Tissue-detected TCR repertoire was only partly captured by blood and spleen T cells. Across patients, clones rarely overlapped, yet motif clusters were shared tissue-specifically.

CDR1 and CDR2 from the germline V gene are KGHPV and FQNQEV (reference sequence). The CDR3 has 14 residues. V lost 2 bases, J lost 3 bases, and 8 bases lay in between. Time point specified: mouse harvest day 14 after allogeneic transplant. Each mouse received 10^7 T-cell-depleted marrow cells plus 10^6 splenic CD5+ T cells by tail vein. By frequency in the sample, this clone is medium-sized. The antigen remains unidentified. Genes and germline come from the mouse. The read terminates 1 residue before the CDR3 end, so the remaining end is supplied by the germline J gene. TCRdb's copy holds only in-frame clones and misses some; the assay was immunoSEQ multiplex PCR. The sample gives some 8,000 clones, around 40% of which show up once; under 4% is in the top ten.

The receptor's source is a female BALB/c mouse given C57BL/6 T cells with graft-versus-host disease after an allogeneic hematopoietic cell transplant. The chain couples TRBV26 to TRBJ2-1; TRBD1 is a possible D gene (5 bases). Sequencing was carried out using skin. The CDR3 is CASSLDRFYAEQFF. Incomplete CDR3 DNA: TGTGCCAGCAGTCTGGACAGATTCTATGCTGAGCAGTTC.